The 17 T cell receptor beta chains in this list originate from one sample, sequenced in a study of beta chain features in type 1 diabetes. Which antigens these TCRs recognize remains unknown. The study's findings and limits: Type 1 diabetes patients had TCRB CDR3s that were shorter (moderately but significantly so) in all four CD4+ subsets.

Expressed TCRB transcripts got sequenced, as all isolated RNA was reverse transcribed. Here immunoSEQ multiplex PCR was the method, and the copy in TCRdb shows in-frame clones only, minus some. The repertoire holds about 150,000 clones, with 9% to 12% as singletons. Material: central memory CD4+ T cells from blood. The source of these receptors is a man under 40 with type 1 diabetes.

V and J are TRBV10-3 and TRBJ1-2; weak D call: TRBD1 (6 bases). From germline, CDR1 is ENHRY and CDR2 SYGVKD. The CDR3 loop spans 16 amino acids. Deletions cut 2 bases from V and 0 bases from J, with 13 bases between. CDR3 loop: CAISEPRTDTNYGYTF. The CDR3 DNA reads TGTGCCATCAGTGAGCCACGGACAGACACTAACTATGGCTACACCTTC.

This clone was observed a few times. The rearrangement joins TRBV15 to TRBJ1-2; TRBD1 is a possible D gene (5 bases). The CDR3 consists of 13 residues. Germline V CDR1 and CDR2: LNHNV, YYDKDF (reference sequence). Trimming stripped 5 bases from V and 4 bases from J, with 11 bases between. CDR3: CATSAREGYGYTF. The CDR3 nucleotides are TGTGCCACCAGCGCCAGGGAGGGCTATGGCTACACCTTC.

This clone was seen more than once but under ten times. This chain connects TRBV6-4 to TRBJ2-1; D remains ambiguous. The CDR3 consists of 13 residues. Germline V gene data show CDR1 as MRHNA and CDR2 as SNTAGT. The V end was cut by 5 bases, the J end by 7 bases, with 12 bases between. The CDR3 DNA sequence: TGTGCCAGCAGTCGTGAAAGACTGAATGAGCAGTTCTTC. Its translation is CASSRERLNEQFF.

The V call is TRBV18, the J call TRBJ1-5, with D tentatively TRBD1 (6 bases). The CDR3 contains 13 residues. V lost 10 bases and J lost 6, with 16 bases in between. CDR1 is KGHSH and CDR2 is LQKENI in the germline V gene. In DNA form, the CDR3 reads TGTGCCACCAGGGAGCAGGGGAGTCAGCCCCAGCATTTT. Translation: CATREQGSQPQHF.

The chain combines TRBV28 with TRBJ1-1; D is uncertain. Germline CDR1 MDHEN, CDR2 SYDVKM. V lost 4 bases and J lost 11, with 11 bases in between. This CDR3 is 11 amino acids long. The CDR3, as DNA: TGTGCCAGCAGTTCCCTGCGTTCTGCTTTCTTT. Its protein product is CASSSLRSAFF.

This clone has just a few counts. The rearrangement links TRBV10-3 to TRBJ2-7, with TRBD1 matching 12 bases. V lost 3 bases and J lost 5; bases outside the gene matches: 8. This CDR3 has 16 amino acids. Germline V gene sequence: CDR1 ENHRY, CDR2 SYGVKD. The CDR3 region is CAISDRGGTGGHEQYF. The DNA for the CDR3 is TGTGCCATCAGTGATAGGGGCGGGACAGGGGGCCACGAGCAGTACTTC.

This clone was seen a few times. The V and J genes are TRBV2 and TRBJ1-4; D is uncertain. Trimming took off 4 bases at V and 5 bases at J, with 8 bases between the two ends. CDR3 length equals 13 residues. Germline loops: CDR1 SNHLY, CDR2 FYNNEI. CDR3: CASSALVNEKLFF. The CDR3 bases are TGTGCCAGCAGTGCCCTAGTGAATGAAAAACTGTTTTTT.

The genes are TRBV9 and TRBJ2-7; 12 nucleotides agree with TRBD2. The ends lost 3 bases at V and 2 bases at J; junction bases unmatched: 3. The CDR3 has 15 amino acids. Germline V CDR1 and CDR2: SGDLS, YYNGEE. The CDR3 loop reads CASSATSGGTYEQYF. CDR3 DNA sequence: TGTGCCAGCAGCGCAACTAGCGGGGGGACCTACGAGCAGTACTTC.

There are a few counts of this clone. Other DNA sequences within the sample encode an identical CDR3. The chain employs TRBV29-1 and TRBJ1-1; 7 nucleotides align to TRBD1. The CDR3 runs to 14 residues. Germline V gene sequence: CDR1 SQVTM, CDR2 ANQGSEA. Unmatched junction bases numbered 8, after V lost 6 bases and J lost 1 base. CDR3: CSVCNRGENTEAFF. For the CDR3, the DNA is TGCAGCGTGTGTAACAGGGGAGAGAACACTGAAGCTTTCTTT. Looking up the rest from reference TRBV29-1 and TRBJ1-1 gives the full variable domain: SAVISQKPSRDICQRGTSLTIQCQVDSQVTMMFWYRQQPGQSLTLIATANQGSEATYESGFVIDKFPISRPNLTFSTLTVSNMSPEDSSIYLCSVCNRGENTEAFFGQGTRLTVV.

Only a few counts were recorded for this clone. CDR3 protein: CASSDINRSEQFF. The CDR3 DNA sequence: TGTGCCAGCAGTGATATTAACAGAAGCGAGCAGTTCTTC. The rearrangement links TRBV2 to TRBJ2-1; D is unclear. Trimming stripped 3 bases from V and 10 bases from J, with 13 bases between. CDR3 length equals 13 residues. Per the germline V gene, CDR1 is SNHLY and CDR2 is FYNNEI.

CDR3 loop: CASSPGERGPAPYNEQFF. In DNA, the CDR3 is TGTGCCAGCAGTCCGGGGGAAAGAGGGCCTGCCCCCTACAATGAGCAGTTCTTC. The chain carries TRBV28 and TRBJ2-1; D may be TRBD2 (6 bases). The CDR3 covers 18 residues. Germline-derived CDR1 and CDR2 are MDHEN and SYDVKM. Trimming pared 5 bases from V and 2 bases from J, leaving 22 bases between.

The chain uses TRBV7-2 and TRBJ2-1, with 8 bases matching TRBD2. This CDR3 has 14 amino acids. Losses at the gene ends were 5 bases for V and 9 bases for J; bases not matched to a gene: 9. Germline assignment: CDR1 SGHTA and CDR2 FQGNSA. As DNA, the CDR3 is TGTGCCAGCAGCACGACCGGGACTAGTCGTGAGCAGTTCTTC. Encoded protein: CASSTTGTSREQFF.

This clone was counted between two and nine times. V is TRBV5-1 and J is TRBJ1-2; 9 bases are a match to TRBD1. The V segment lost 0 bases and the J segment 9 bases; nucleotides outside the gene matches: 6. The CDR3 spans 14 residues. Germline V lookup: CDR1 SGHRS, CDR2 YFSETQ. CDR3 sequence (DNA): TGCGCCAGCAGCTTGGATCAAGGACAGGGGAGCTACACCTTC. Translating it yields CASSLDQGQGSYTF.

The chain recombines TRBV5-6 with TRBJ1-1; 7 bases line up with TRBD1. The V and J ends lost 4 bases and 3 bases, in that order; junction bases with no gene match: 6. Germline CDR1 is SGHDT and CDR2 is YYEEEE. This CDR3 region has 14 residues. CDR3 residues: CASSLGQTDTEAFF. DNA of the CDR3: TGTGCCAGCAGCCTGGGACAGACGGACACTGAAGCTTTCTTT.

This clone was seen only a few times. The CDR3 DNA follows: TGCAGCGTATCAGGGGGGAGGACCGGGGAGCTGTTTTTT. Protein product: CSVSGGRTGELFF. The chain couples TRBV29-1 to TRBJ2-2; possible D gene TRBD1, 7 bases. V lost 6 bases and J lost 5, with 13 bases in between. The CDR3 has 13 residues. Germline CDR1 and CDR2: SQVTM and ANQGSEA.

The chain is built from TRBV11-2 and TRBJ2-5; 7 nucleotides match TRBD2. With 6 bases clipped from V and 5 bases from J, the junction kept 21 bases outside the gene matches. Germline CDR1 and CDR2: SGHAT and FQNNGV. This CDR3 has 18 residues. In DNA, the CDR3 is TGTGCCAGCAGTTTTTCACGTGCGGGAGTTCTACATGGGGAGACCCAGTACTTC. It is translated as CASSFSRAGVLHGETQYF.

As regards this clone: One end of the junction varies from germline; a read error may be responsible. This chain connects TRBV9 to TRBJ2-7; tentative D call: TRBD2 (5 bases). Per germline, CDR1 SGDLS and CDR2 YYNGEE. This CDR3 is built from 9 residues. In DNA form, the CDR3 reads TGTGCCAGCAGCGCCCAGAGGGACTTC. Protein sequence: CASSAQRDF.